This is a list of T cell receptor beta chains from one sample in a study of cytomegalovirus exposure and HLA in healthy donors. Measured with immunoSEQ multiplex PCR; TCRdb has only the in-frame clones, and not every one. The sample holds about 120,000 clones, about 68% seen once. Sequencing was done on a sample of PBMCs. The receptors here all came from a woman in her thirties or forties in good health and CMV-seropositive. The CDR3 runs from the conserved cysteine through the conserved F or W. A D gene is named only where the DNA matches it firmly.

d_gene,len,j_gene,v_gene,CDR3aa
TRBD1,14,TRBJ2-7,TRBV7-9,CASSPGQSSYEQYF
TRBD2,17,TRBJ2-3,TRBV9,CASSPLTSGREIDTQYF
-,14,TRBJ2-7,TRBV19,CASSSHTVPYEQYF
-,12,TRBJ2-1,TRBV5-4,CASSLVGSEQFF
-,13,TRBJ1-2,TRBV28,CASRISGNYGYTF
-,14,TRBJ2-1,TRBV27,CASSLTGGDNEQFF
-,16,TRBJ2-1,TRBV9,CASSSRDTTSYNEQFF
-,14,TRBJ2-1,TRBV4-2,CASSQPDSDNEQFF
TRBD1,14,TRBJ1-2,TRBV11-2,CASSWGTQGSGYTF
-,15,TRBJ2-3,TRBV4-1,CASSPASASTDTQYF
TRBD1,14,TRBJ2-7,TRBV6-1,CASIKLAGGYEQYF
TRBD2,15,TRBJ2-1,TRBV29-1,CSVESPGLAGDEQFF
-,16,TRBJ1-2,TRBV7-2,CASSLGGSGQNYGYTF
-,11,TRBJ2-3,TRBV30,CAFLQRRGQYF
TRBD2,16,TRBJ2-5,TRBV4-3,CASSQQLAGGQETQYF
TRBD2,17,TRBJ2-7,TRBV5-4,CASSPRLAGGSSYEQYF
TRBD2,15,TRBJ2-1,TRBV5-6,CASSNPDGGGNEQFF
TRBD1,13,TRBJ2-1,TRBV6-4,CASSMTGDNEQFF
TRBD1,14,TRBJ1-4,TRBV7-9,CASSSRGQGEKLFF
TRBD1,13,TRBJ2-7,TRBV19,CARDRADRYEQYF
TRBD2,17,TRBJ2-1,TRBV7-9,CASSRPPGLGSYNEQFF
TRBD2,17,TRBJ2-2,TRBV19,CASRSSGRAESTGELFF
TRBD2,17,TRBJ2-1,TRBV27,CASSFAPGLAVQGEQFF
-,13,TRBJ2-7,TRBV28,CASSMDNSYEQYF
-,15,TRBJ2-2,TRBV5-4,CASSLGRVNTGELFF
-,13,TRBJ2-3,TRBV29-1,CSAAGRPGGTQYF
-,15,TRBJ2-7,TRBV15,CATSRRGGPTYEQYF
TRBD2,16,TRBJ2-5,TRBV7-9,CASSLGTSGFQETQYF
TRBD2,16,TRBJ2-3,TRBV27,CASSSGLAISGDTQYF
TRBD2,15,TRBJ2-5,TRBV11-2,CASSITTSGMETQYF
TRBD2,14,TRBJ2-1,TRBV9,CASSEGLAGGEQFF
TRBD2,14,TRBJ2-1,TRBV6-1,CASSDAGVVGEQFF
-,13,TRBJ2-1,TRBV4-2,CASSQDRENEQFF
TRBD2,15,TRBJ2-1,TRBV19,CASSVTSGSNNEQFF
TRBD1,13,TRBJ2-7,TRBV6-1,CASSNIQGSEQYF
TRBD2,16,TRBJ2-7,TRBV7-9,CSSSLPRLAGVHEQYF
TRBD2,17,TRBJ2-5,TRBV5-4,CASSLGAPTSGSETQYF
-,14,TRBJ1-1,TRBV15,CATSRLGGVTEAFF
TRBD1,14,TRBJ2-2,TRBV27,CASSFGTGHGELFF
-,13,TRBJ1-1,TRBV4-3,CASSRNGRTEAFF
TRBD1,15,TRBJ2-1,TRBV5-1,CASSYQDRADNEQFF
-,12,TRBJ1-5,TRBV2,CASSEVGRPQHF
-,15,TRBJ1-1,TRBV19,CASSIRHLGGDEAFF
TRBD2,12,TRBJ2-7,TRBV30,CAWSRGRGEQYF
-,14,TRBJ2-3,TRBV6-5,CASSSRTETDTQYF
-,12,TRBJ2-7,TRBV19,CASSSTPYEQYF
-,15,TRBJ1-1,TRBV2,CASRTDQGTVAEAFF
-,13,TRBJ2-7,TRBV2,CASKEKTAYEQYF
TRBD1,14,TRBJ2-7,TRBV7-6,CASSLAGTGVEQYF
-,13,TRBJ2-3,TRBV7-3,CASSLNAGDTQYF
TRBD2,16,TRBJ2-1,TRBV5-6,CASSLGLAGGPNEQFF
-,20,TRBJ2-3,TRBV4-1,CARDSPDWKVSESTEDTQYF
TRBD1,16,TRBJ2-1,TRBV4-1,CASSQVQGVPYNEQFF